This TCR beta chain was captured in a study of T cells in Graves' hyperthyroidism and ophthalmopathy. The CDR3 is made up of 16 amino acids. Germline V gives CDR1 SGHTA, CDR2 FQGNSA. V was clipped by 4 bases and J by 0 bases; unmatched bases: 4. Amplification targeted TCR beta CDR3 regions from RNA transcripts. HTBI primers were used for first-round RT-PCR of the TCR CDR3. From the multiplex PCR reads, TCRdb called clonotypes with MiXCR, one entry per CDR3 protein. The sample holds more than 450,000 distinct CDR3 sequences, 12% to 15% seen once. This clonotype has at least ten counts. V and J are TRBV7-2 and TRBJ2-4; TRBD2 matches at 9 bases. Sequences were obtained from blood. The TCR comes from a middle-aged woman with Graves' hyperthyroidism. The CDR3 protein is CASSSLSGGAKNIQYF. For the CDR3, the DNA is TGTGCCAGCAGCTCGCTTAGCGGGGGAGCCAAAAACATTCAGTACTTC.